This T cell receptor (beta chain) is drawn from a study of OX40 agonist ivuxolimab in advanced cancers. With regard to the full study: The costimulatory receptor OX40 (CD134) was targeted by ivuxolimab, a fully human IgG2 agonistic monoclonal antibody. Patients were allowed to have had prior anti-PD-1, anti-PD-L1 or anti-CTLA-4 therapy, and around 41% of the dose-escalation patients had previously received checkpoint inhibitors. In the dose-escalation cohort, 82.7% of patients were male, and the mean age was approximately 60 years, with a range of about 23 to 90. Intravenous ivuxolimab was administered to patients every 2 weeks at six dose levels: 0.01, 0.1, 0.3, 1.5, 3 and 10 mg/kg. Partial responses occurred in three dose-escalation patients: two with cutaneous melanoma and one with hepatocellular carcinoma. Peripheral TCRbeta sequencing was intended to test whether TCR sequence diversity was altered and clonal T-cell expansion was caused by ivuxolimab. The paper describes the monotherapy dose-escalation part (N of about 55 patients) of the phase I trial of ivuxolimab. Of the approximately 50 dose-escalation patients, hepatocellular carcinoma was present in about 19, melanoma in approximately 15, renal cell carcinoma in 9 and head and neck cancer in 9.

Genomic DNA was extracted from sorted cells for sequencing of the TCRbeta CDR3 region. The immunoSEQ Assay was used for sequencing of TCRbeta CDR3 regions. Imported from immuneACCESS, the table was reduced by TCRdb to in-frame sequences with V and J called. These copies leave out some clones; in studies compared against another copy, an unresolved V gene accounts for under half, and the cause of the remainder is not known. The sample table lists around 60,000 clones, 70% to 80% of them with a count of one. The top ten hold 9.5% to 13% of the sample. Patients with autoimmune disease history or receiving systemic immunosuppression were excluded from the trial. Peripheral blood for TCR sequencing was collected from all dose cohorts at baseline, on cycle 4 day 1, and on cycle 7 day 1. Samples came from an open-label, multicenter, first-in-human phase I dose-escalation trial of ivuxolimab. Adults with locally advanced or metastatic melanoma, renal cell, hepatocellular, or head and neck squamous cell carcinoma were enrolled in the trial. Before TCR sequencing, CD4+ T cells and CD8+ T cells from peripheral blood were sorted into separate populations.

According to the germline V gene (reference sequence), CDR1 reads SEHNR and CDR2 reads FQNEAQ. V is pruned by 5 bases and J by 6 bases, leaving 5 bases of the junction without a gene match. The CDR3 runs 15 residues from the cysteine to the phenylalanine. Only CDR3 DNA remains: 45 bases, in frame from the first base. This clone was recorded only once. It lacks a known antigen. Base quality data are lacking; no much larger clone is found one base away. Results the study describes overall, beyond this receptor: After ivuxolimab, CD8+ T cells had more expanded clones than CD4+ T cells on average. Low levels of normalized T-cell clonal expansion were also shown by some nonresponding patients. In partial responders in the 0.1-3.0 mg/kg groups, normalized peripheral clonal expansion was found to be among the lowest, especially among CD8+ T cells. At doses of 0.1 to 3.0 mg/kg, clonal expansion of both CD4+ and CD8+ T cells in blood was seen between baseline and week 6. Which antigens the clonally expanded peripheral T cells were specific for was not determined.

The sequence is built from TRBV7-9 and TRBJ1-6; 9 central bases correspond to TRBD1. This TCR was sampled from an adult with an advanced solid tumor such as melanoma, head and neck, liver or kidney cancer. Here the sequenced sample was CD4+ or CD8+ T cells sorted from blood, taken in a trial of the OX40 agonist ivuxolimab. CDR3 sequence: CASSRGQGGNSPLHF. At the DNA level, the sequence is TGTGCCAGCAGCCGGGGACAGGGCGGTAATTCACCCCTCCACTTT.